What follows are 5 T cell receptor beta chains derived from one specimen sequenced in a study of shared clonotypes between healthy human individuals. Generated by immunoSEQ multiplex PCR, the TCRdb table keeps only in-frame clones and is missing some. The data hold more than 2,000,000 clones, with around 94% observed a single time. The sequencing input was naive CD4+ T cells sorted from blood. Subset indicated: CD45RA+ positively selected. The receptors were gathered from a young man in good health.

The rearrangement joins TRBV6-6 to TRBJ2-2; D gene uncertain. The CDR3 is 13 residues long. The V end lost 4 bases, the J end lost 5 bases, and 8 bases lay between the germline ends. The germline V gene encodes CDR1 MNHNY and CDR2 SVGAGI (reference sequence). CDR3 in DNA: TGTGCCAGCAGTTCCCCCGGGACCGGGGAGCTGTTTTTT. Encoded protein: CASSSPGTGELFF.

The chain combines TRBV6-1 with TRBJ1-5; unclear D gene. Between the trimmed V and J ends, which lost 7 bases and 3 bases, there was a span of 13 bases. The CDR3 spans 14 residues. Germline V lookup: CDR1 MNHNS, CDR2 SASEGT. CDR3 region: CASTLTWDNQPQHF. DNA of the CDR3: TGTGCCAGCACCTTGACATGGGACAATCAGCCCCAGCATTTT.

The chain links TRBV7-2 to TRBJ2-7, with 14 positions matching TRBD2. The trim removed 4 bases at V and 7 bases at J, leaving 6 bases unmatched. The CDR3 extends over 15 amino acids. Germline V gene lookup returns CDR1 SGHTA and CDR2 FQGNSA. The CDR3 DNA sequence: TGTGCCAGCAGCTCGACTAGCGGGAGGGTAGGGGAGCAGTACTTC. This codes for CASSSTSGRVGEQYF.

This clone has more than one count but fewer than ten. The J gene is TRBJ2-5, the V gene TRBV28; TRBD1 is a possible D gene (6 bases). Germline V CDR1 and CDR2: MDHEN, SYDVKM. Deletions cut 6 bases from V and 2 bases from J, with 19 bases between. This CDR3 contains 16 residues. The CDR3, as DNA: TGTGCCAGCAGCTTAGGAGGTTACAGGGTACAAGAGACCCAGTACTTC. Encoded protein: CASSLGGYRVQETQYF.

The chain recombines TRBV19 with TRBJ2-1, with 11 bases fitting TRBD2. CDR1 and CDR2 (germline): LNHDA, SQIVND (reference sequence). The CDR3 totals 14 residues. Trimming cost V 9 bases and J 6 bases; bases outside gene matches: 7. CDR3 in amino acids: CARTGLAALNEQFF. Here the CDR3 DNA reads TGTGCCAGGACGGGACTAGCGGCCCTCAATGAGCAGTTCTTC.